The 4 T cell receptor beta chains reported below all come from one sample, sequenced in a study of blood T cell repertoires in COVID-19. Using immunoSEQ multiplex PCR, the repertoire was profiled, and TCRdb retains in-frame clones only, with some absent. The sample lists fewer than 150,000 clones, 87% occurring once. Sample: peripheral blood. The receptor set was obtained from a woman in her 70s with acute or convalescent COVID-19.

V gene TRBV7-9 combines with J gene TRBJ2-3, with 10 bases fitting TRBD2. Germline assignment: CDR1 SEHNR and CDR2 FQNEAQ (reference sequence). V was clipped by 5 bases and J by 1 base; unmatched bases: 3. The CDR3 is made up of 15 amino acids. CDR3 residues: CASSAGTSGTDTQYF. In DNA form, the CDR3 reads TGTGCCAGCAGCGCCGGGACTAGCGGCACAGATACGCAGTATTTT.

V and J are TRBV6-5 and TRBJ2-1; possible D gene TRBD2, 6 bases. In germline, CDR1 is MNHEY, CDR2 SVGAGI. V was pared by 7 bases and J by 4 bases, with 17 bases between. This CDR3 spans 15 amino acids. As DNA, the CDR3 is TGTGCCAGCACCGCGGGACCCAGGAAGTACAATGAGCAGTTCTTC. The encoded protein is CASTAGPRKYNEQFF.

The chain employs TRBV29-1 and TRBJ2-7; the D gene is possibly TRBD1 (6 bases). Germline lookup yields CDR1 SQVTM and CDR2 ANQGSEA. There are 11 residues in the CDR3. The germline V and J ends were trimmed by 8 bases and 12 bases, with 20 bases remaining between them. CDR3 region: CSTFRGPQWYF. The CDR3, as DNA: TGCAGCACCTTCAGGGGCCCCCAATGGTACTTC.

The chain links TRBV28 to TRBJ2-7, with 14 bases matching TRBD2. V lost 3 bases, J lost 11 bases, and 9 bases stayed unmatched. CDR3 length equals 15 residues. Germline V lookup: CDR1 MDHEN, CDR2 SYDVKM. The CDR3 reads CASSLEGTSGGGKYF. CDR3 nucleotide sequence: TGTGCCAGCAGTTTGGAGGGGACTAGCGGGGGAGGTAAGTACTTC.